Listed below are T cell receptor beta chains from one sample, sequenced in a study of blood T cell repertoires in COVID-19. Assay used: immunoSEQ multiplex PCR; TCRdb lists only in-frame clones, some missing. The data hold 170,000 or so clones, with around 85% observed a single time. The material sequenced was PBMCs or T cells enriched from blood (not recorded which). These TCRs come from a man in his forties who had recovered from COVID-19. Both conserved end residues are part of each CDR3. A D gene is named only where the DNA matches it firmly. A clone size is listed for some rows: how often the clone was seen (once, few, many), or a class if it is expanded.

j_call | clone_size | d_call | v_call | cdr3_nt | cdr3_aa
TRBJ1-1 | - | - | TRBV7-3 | TGTGCCAGCAGCCCGGGGCCCGCCGGGGGAGCTTTCTTT | CASSPGPAGGAFF
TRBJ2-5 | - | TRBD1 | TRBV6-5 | TGTGCCAGCAGAAAGGGAACAGGGGGAGAGACCCAGTACTTC | CASRKGTGGETQYF
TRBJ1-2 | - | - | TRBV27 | TGTGCCAGCAGTTCACAGGGACCTTATGGCTACACCTTC | CASSSQGPYGYTF
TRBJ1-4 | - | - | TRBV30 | TGTGCCTGGAGTCCAGACAGCCGATTTGAAAAACTGTTTTTT | CAWSPDSRFEKLFF
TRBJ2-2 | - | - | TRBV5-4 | TGTGCCAGCAGCTTAGGGCGGGCGGACACCGGGGAGCTGTTTTTT | CASSLGRADTGELFF
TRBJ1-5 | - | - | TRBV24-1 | TGTGCCACCAGTGAGGGAGGAGGAGGGAGTAATCAGCCCCAGCATTTT | CATSEGGGGSNQPQHF
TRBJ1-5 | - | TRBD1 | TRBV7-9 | TGTGCCAGCGCTAGGACAGGGGAGTTAAATCAGCCCCAGCATTTT | CASARTGELNQPQHF
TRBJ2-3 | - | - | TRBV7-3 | TGTGCCAGCAGCTTAAGACGGATCGACTCAGATACGCAGTATTTT | CASSLRRIDSDTQYF
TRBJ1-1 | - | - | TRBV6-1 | TGTGCCAGCAGTGACCCGGGAGACAGAACAATGAACACTGAAGCTTTCTTT | CASSDPGDRTMNTEAFF
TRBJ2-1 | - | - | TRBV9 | TGTGCCAGCAGCGTAGGCAGGAACAACTACAATGAGCAGTTCTTC | CASSVGRNNYNEQFF
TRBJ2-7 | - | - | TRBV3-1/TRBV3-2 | TGTGCCAGCAGCCAAGTCCGTGGCTCCGAGCAGTACTTC | CASSQVRGSEQYF
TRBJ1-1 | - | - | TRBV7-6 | TGTGCCAGCAGCTCCTTTACGAGCACAGGGCCCACTGAAGCTTTCTTT | CASSSFTSTGPTEAFF
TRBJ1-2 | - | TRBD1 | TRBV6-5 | TGTGCCAGCAGTTACCCAAGGACAGGGGGCGACTATGGCTACACCTTC | CASSYPRTGGDYGYTF
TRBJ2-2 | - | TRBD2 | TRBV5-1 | TGCGCCAGCAGCCCCGGACTAGCGGACCCGAACACCGGGGAGCTGTTTTTT | CASSPGLADPNTGELFF
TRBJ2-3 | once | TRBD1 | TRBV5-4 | TGTGCCAGCAGCTTGTATCTCGGGACAGGGGCAGATACGCAGTATTTT | CASSLYLGTGADTQYF
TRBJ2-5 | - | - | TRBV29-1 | TGCAGCGTCGCGGGACAGCCCGAGACCCAGTACTTC | CSVAGQPETQYF
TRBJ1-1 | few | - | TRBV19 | TGTGCCAGTAGTATGTACTCCGTCTTAACGGTGAACACTGAAGCTTTCTTT | CASSMYSVLTVNTEAFF
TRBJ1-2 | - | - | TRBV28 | TGTGCCAGCCGCGATGCGGGGGCGGATGGCTACACCTTC | CASRDAGADGYTF
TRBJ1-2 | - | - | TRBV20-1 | TGCAGTGTGTCAGGGGATTATGGCTACACCTTC | CSVSGDYGYTF
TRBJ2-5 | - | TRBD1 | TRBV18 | TGTGCCAGCTCACTTGACAGGGGGCAAGAGACCCAGTACTTC | CASSLDRGQETQYF
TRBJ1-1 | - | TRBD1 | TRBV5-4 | TGTGCCAGCAGCACGACAGGGGCGTACACTGAAGCTTTCTTT | CASSTTGAYTEAFF
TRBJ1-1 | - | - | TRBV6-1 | TGTGCCAGCAGTGACCGGGGGGGGCGGTTGAACACTGAAGCTTTCTTT | CASSDRGGRLNTEAFF
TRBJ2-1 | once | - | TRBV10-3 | TGTGCCATCAGTGAGGGGGCTTACAATGAGCAGTTCTTC | CAISEGAYNEQFF
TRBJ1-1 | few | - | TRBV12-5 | TGTGCTAGTGGTCCGGCCGGACAGTTCCACACTGAAGCTTTCTTT | CASGPAGQFHTEAFF
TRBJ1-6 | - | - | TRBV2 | TGTGCCAGCAGTTTCGGGTTAAATAATTCACCCCTCCACTTT | CASSFGLNNSPLHF
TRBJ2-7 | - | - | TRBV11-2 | TGTGCCAGCAGCTTCTCCCCCACCGCCGGGCCGGGATACTCCTACGAGCAGTACTTC | CASSFSPTAGPGYSYEQYF
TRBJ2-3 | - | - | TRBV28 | TGTGCCAGCAGAGTACGGGGGAAGGGACGAAATACGCAGTATTTT | CASRVRGKGRNTQYF
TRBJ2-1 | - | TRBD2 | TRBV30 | TGTGCCTGGAGTGTAAAGCTAGCGGGAGAATACGAGCAGTTCTTC | CAWSVKLAGEYEQFF
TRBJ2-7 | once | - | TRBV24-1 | TGTGCCACCAGTGATCCCCTCGCGGGCGACGAGCAGTACTTC | CATSDPLAGDEQYF
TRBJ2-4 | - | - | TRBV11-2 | TGTGCCAGCAGCTCGCTTCTATCGCTAGCCAAAAACATTCAGTACTTC | CASSSLLSLAKNIQYF
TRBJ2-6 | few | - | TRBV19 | TGTGCCAGTAGTAGGGCGAGGGCGTCTGGGGCCAACGTCCTGACTTTC | CASSRARASGANVLTF
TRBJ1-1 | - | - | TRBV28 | TGTGCCAGCAGTTCTCTTCCGACTGAAGCTTTCTTT | CASSSLPTEAFF
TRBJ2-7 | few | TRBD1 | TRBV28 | TGTGCCAGCAGTGGGACAGGGGGCCTTTCATACGAGCAGTACTTC | CASSGTGGLSYEQYF
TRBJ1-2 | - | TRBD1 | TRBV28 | TGTGCCAGCAGCCTGACCGGGACAGTAAACTATGGCTACACCTTC | CASSLTGTVNYGYTF
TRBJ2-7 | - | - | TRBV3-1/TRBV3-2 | TGTGCCAGCAGCCAAGTGCCAGGCGCATACGAGCAGTACTTC | CASSQVPGAYEQYF
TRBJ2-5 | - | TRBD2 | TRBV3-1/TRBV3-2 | TGTGCCAGCAGCCACGTGACTAGCGGGGGAGAGACCCAGTACTTC | CASSHVTSGGETQYF
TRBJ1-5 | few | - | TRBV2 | TGTGCCAGCAGTTATCAGGAAAGGAACCAGCCCCAGCATTTT | CASSYQERNQPQHF
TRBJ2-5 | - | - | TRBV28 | TGTGCCAGCAGTTTTCGGGCGGGATGGGGGGAGACCCAGTACTTC | CASSFRAGWGETQYF
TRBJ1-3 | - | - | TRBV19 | TGTGCCAGTAGTATAGGGTGGGGGCAGGATACTGGAAACACCATATATTTT | CASSIGWGQDTGNTIYF
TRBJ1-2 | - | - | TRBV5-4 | TGTGCCAGCAGACCCGGCGGGGGGACTAAGCATGGCTACACCTTC | CASRPGGGTKHGYTF
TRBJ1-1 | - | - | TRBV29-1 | TGCAGCGTTGAAGACGTCGGGGACACTGAAGCTTTCTTT | CSVEDVGDTEAFF
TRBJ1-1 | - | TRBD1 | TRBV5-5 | TGTGCCAGCAGCCCCCGGGACAGCGTTTACACTGAAGCTTTCTTT | CASSPRDSVYTEAFF
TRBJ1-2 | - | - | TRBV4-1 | TGCGCCAGCAGCCAAGATCACGGGGGTAACTATGGCTACACCTTC | CASSQDHGGNYGYTF
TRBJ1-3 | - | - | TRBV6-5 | TGTGCCAGCAGTTACTCGAGGGCGTCGTCGGGAAACACCATATATTTT | CASSYSRASSGNTIYF
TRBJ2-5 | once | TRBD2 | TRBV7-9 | TGTGCCAGCAGCTTTGTTAGCGGGGGGGCCTATCGTGAGACCCAGTACTTC | CASSFVSGGAYRETQYF
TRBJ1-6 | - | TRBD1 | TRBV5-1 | TGCGCCAGCAGCACCCGGGACAGCTTTAATTCACCCCTCCACTTT | CASSTRDSFNSPLHF
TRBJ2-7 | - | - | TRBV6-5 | TGTGCCAGCAGGGGGACCGGGAGCCCCCCCCACGAGCAGTACTTC | CASRGTGSPPHEQYF
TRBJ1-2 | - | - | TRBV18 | TGTGCCAGCTCACGACCACAGGGTGGCTACACCTTC | CASSRPQGGYTF
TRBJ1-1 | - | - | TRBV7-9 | TGTGCCAGCAGCCTCCCCCTTCAGGGCGATGAAGCTTTCTTT | CASSLPLQGDEAFF
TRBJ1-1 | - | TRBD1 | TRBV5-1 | TGCGCCAGCAGCGACTCCGGACAGGGGGGCACTGAAGCTTTCTTT | CASSDSGQGGTEAFF
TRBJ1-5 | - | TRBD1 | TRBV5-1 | TGCGCCAGCAGCCCGGGACAGGGTGGCAATCAGCCCCAGCATTTT | CASSPGQGGNQPQHF
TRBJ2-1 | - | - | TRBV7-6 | TGTGCCAGCAGCAAAGGGGTCGGTGGGGTTATCTTTGAGCAGTTCTTC | CASSKGVGGVIFEQFF
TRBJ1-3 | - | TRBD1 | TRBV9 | TGTGCCAGCAGCGGACCGAAGGACAGGAGCTTCTCTGGAAACACCATATATTTT | CASSGPKDRSFSGNTIYF
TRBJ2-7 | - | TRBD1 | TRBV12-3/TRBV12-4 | TGTGCCAGCAGACGACAGGGGGCCTACGAGCAGTACTTC | CASRRQGAYEQYF
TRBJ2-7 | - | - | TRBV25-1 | TGTGCCAGCACCCCCAAATACAGGGCCTACGAGCAGTACTTC | CASTPKYRAYEQYF
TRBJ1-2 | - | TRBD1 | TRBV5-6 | TGTGCCAGCAGCTTCCGGGACAGGTTCTACACCTTC | CASSFRDRFYTF
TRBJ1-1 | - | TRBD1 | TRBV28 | TGTGCCAGCAGTCCTACAGGGGGCGAAGGCACTGAAGCTTTCTTT | CASSPTGGEGTEAFF